The 18 T cell receptor beta chains reported below all come from one sample, sequenced in a study of cytomegalovirus exposure and HLA in healthy donors. 60 Vbeta and 13 Jbeta primers were used in PCR. Data came from immunoSEQ multiplex PCR; TCRdb stores just in-frame clones and leaves some out. Counted here are roughly 150,000 clones, around 82% occurring once; the ten biggest clones make up 5.5% to 8.5%. The sequenced material came from PBMCs. These receptors were obtained from a woman aged 45-59 years in good health and CMV-seropositive.

The rearrangement uses TRBV9 and TRBJ1-1, with TRBD1 as a possible D gene (5 bases). V lost 3 bases and J lost 1, with 13 bases in between. In germline, CDR1 is SGDLS, CDR2 YYNGEE. This CDR3 is 15 amino acids long. As DNA, the CDR3 is TGTGCCAGCAGCGCCCGTGGGAGGGGGAACACTGAAGCTTTCTTT. Its protein product is CASSARGRGNTEAFF.

The chain uses TRBV19 and TRBJ2-7, with D perhaps TRBD2 (5 bases). The CDR3 has 13 residues. The V and J ends lost 6 bases and 1 base respectively, with 10 bases between them. Germline CDR1 and CDR2: LNHDA and SQIVND (reference sequence). This chain's CDR3 is CASSMGVSYEQYF. CDR3 DNA: TGTGCCAGTAGCATGGGAGTGTCCTACGAGCAGTACTTC.

The rearrangement links TRBV11-3 to TRBJ2-2, with 7 bases aligning to TRBD1. The germline gives CDR1 SGHNT, CDR2 YENEEA. Germline trimming cut 2 bases from V and 1 base from J; bases unmatched to any gene: 7. The CDR3 sequence is 17 residues long. CDR3 nucleotides: TGTGCCAGCAGCTTAAATCCGACAGGGAGGAACACCGGGGAGCTGTTTTTT. Translation: CASSLNPTGRNTGELFF.

This chain joins TRBV14 and TRBJ1-4, with 8 bases matching TRBD1. With 2 bases clipped from V and 8 bases from J, the junction kept 7 bases outside the gene matches. The CDR3 loop spans 15 amino acids. Germline V gene data show CDR1 as SGHDN and CDR2 as FVKESK. CDR3 sequence (DNA): TGTGCCAGCAGCCAATTAGGACAGGGAGAGGAAAAACTGTTTTTT. Encoded protein: CASSQLGQGEEKLFF. Variable domain in full (rest from reference TRBV14 and TRBJ1-4): EAGVTQFPSHSVIEKGQTVTLRCDPISGHDNLYWYRRVMGKEIKFLLHFVKESKQDESGMPNNRFLAERTGGTYSTLKVQPAELEDSGVYFCASSQLGQGEEKLFFGSGTQLSVL.

V gene TRBV5-1 combines with J gene TRBJ2-2, with 7 bases matching TRBD2. The germline V gene encodes CDR1 SGHRS and CDR2 YFSETQ. CDR3 length: 14 residues. The V and J ends lost 7 bases and 4 bases, in that order; junction bases with no gene match: 7. CDR3 DNA sequence: TGCGCCAGCGGGAGGGATCTTAGCACCGGGGAGCTGTTTTTT. Its protein product is CASGRDLSTGELFF.

This chain joins TRBV12-5 and TRBJ2-7, with 7 positions matching TRBD1. CDR3 length equals 15 residues. V trimming: 3 bases; J trimming: 1 base; junction bases outside the gene matches: 6. Germline V lookup: CDR1 LGHNT, CDR2 FRNRAP. This CDR3 is CASGFTRDRSYEQYF. In DNA form, the CDR3 reads TGTGCTAGTGGTTTTACCCGGGACAGATCCTACGAGCAGTACTTC.

The J gene is TRBJ2-3, the V gene TRBV7-2, with a tentative D call TRBD1 (6 bases). The CDR3 loop spans 16 amino acids. The germline V and J ends were trimmed by 1 base and 6 bases, with 17 bases remaining between them. Germline lookup yields CDR1 SGHTA and CDR2 FQGNSA. CDR3 sequence (DNA): TGTGCCAGCAGCTTAGGTCCAGGCAGGGGTGGGGATACGCAGTATTTT. This encodes CASSLGPGRGGDTQYF.

The chain is built from TRBV6-5 and TRBJ1-2; TRBD1 aligns across 7 bases. CDR3 length: 14 amino acids. After removal of 5 bases from V and 3 bases from J, the junction contained 6 bases not matched to a gene. CDR1 and CDR2 (germline): MNHEY, SVGAGI. The CDR3 DNA is TGTGCCAGCAGTGTATCCGGGACAGACTATGGCTACACCTTC. Translation: CASSVSGTDYGYTF.

The chain carries TRBV13 and TRBJ2-3; no clear D. Germline loops: CDR1 PRHDT, CDR2 FYEKMQ (reference sequence). The CDR3 spans 12 residues. V was pared by 5 bases and J by 5 bases, with 8 bases between. CDR3 DNA sequence: TGTGCCAGCAGCCTAGTAAAAGATACGCAGTATTTT. It codes for CASSLVKDTQYF.

This chain connects TRBV2 to TRBJ1-1; weak D call: TRBD1 (6 bases). The CDR3 has 15 amino acids. Trimming removed 4 bases at V and 1 base at J, with 13 bases between. The germline V gene has CDR1 SNHLY and CDR2 FYNNEI. As DNA, the CDR3 is TGTGCCAGCAGTGGGTGGGGGCGCGGGAACACTGAAGCTTTCTTT. Its translation: CASSGWGRGNTEAFF.

This clone has a single count. The chain employs TRBV28 and TRBJ1-5; D call uncertain. CDR1 is MDHEN, CDR2 SYDVKM, per germline. CDR3 length equals 16 residues. Trimming removed 7 bases at V and 7 bases at J, with 23 bases between. The CDR3, as DNA: TGTGCCAGCACTTCCCAAATGGACTCGCTGAGGCAGCCCCAGCATTTT. Encoded protein: CASTSQMDSLRQPQHF.

The V gene is TRBV9, the J gene TRBJ2-1; D possibly corresponds to TRBD2 (5 bases). CDR3 length: 15 residues. The V and J ends lost 4 bases and 1 base respectively, with 12 bases between them. In germline, CDR1 is SGDLS, CDR2 YYNGEE. For the CDR3, the DNA is TGTGCCAGCAGCCCCCAGCGGACGTCCTACAATGAGCAGTTCTTC. Its translation: CASSPQRTSYNEQFF.

This chain connects TRBV6-5 to TRBJ2-3; the match to TRBD1 covers 11 bases. The CDR3 spans 15 residues. The ends lost 2 bases at V and 8 bases at J; junction bases unmatched: 6. The germline CDR1 and CDR2 sequences are MNHEY and SVGAGI. The DNA for the CDR3 is TGTGCCAGCAGTTACCCGGGACAGGGGGGGGGTACGCAGTATTTT. It is translated as CASSYPGQGGGTQYF.

This rearrangement joins TRBV5-4 to TRBJ1-2; D is ambiguous. Per germline, CDR1 SGHNT and CDR2 YYREEE (reference sequence). V shed 5 bases and J shed 8 bases, with 25 bases lying between them. CDR3 size: 16 residues. This CDR3 is CASSRAAAGSMSGYTF. The CDR3 DNA is TGTGCCAGCAGTAGGGCCGCGGCGGGGTCTATGAGCGGCTACACCTTC.

The chain is built from TRBV12-5 and TRBJ1-1; 9 positions agree with TRBD1. Trimming cost V 1 base and J 1 base; bases outside gene matches: 7. This CDR3 comprises 17 residues. Germline V gene lookup returns CDR1 LGHNT and CDR2 FRNRAP. The CDR3 sequence: CASGLGGTGRANTEAFF. The DNA for the CDR3 is TGTGCTAGTGGTTTGGGTGGGACAGGGAGGGCGAACACTGAAGCTTTCTTT.

This chain uses TRBV27 with TRBJ2-7, with 14 bases identical to TRBD2. The V segment lost 6 bases and the J segment 3 bases; nucleotides outside the gene matches: 4. CDR3 length equals 15 residues. CDR1 MNHEY and CDR2 SMNVEV come from the germline V gene (reference sequence). This chain's CDR3 is CASSPGLAGGYEQYF. The CDR3 region has the DNA TGTGCCAGCAGCCCAGGACTAGCGGGGGGCTACGAGCAGTACTTC.

V gene TRBV9 combines with J gene TRBJ2-2, with 7 bases identical to TRBD1. The CDR3 contains 14 residues. Germline V gene sequence: CDR1 SGDLS, CDR2 YYNGEE. V gave up 1 base and J gave up 5 bases; unmatched junction bases: 2. The CDR3 spells CASSVSQGTGELFF. In DNA, the CDR3 is TGTGCCAGCAGCGTATCACAGGGGACCGGGGAGCTGTTTTTT.

This chain joins TRBV15 and TRBJ2-1; 11 bases align to TRBD2. The CDR3 runs to 18 residues. The J segment lost 0 bases and the V segment lost 8 bases, leaving 12 bases of the junction unmatched. Germline-derived CDR1 and CDR2 are LNHNV and YYDKDF (reference sequence). Here the CDR3 DNA reads TGTGCCACCGAGGGGGTAGCGGGGGGGCGAGACTCCTACAATGAGCAGTTCTTC. As protein: CATEGVAGGRDSYNEQFF. The full variable domain, rest sourced from reference TRBV15 and TRBJ2-1, is DAMVIQNPRYQVTQFGKPVTLSCSQTLNHNVMYWYQQKSSQAPKLLFHYYDKDFNNEADTPDNFQSRRPNTSFCFLDIRSPGLGDTAMYLCATEGVAGGRDSYNEQFFGPGTRLTVL.